These 8 T cell receptor beta chains originate from one sample sequenced in a study of T-cell memory formation after mild COVID-19. TCRdb re-called the 5' RACE reads with MiXCR, one entry per CDR3 protein. The sample contains approximately 430,000 distinct CDR3 sequences, roughly a quarter of which appear only once. The sample comprised PBMCs or a T cell subset sorted from them (not recorded which). The source of these receptors is an adult woman who had mild COVID-19 (a few samples of this study predate the infection). Cell type and time point are not known.

The chain recombines TRBV5-1 with TRBJ2-3; weak D call: TRBD2 (7 bases). The CDR3 has 13 amino acids. Germline V gene sequence: CDR1 SGHRS, CDR2 YFSETQ. Trimming took 6 bases from V and 1 from J, leaving 9 bases between them. CDR3 DNA sequence: TGCGCCAGCAAAGGGGGGGGCACAGATACGCAGTATTTT. This gives the protein CASKGGGTDTQYF.

The chain has TRBV29-1 and TRBJ2-1; D unresolved. The CDR3 covers 13 residues. CDR1 SQVTM and CDR2 ANQGSEA come from the germline V gene. V was shortened by 6 bases and J by 6 bases, with 15 bases between the two germline ends. CDR3 sequence reads: CSVAYLSGNEQFF. The CDR3 DNA reads TGCAGCGTAGCCTATTTATCGGGCAATGAGCAGTTCTTC.

CDR3 sequence (DNA): TGTGCCAGCAGCATCTCGGCATGGGGGAGTCCGTACGAGCAGTACTTC. Translated, it gives CASSISAWGSPYEQYF. This chain links TRBV7-6 with TRBJ2-7; D may match TRBD1 or TRBD2 (5 bases each). CDR3 size: 16 residues. CDR1 SGHVS and CDR2 FNYEAQ come from the germline V gene. Between the trimmed V and J ends, which lost 5 bases and 4 bases, there was a span of 21 bases.

This sequence joins TRBV7-2 and TRBJ2-5; TRBD1 matches at 11 bases. V dropped 5 bases and J dropped 3; count of bases not matched to a gene: 2. The germline V gene encodes CDR1 SGHTA and CDR2 FQGNSA. There are 14 residues in the CDR3. The CDR3 bases are TGTGCCAGCAGCCGGGACAGGGGGGAAGAGACCCAGTACTTC. It translates to CASSRDRGEETQYF.

This chain links TRBV2 with TRBJ2-7; D is possibly TRBD2 (5 bases). The germline V and J ends were trimmed by 3 bases and 3 bases, with 12 bases remaining between them. The CDR3 totals 14 residues. CDR1 and CDR2 (germline): SNHLY, FYNNEI. The CDR3: CASSEGEDFYEQYF. Written as DNA, the CDR3 is TGTGCCAGCAGTGAGGGTGAGGACTTCTACGAGCAGTACTTC.

The CDR3 DNA reads TGTGCCAGTAGTAGATACAGACAGGGCGGTTCAGATTCACCCCTCCACTTT. This gives the protein CASSRYRQGGSDSPLHF. The rearrangement uses TRBV19 and TRBJ1-6, with 7 nucleotides matching TRBD1. This CDR3 has 17 residues. V trimming: 4 bases; J trimming: 8 bases; junction bases outside the gene matches: 14. CDR1 is LNHDA and CDR2 is SQIVND in the germline V gene (reference sequence).

This chain joins TRBV12-3 or TRBV12-4 and TRBJ1-1, with 11 bases lining up with TRBD1. V trimming: 5 bases; J trimming: 3 bases; junction bases outside the gene matches: 8. This CDR3 has 16 amino acids. CDR3 in amino acids: CASSPIGQGADTEAFF. CDR3 nucleotide sequence: TGTGCCAGCAGTCCCATCGGACAGGGGGCCGACACTGAAGCTTTCTTT.

This clonotype appeared a few times. The V call is TRBV2, the J call TRBJ2-7; TRBD1 aligns across 8 bases. The ends lost 5 bases at V and 3 bases at J; junction bases unmatched: 6. CDR3 length: 14 amino acids. CDR1 and CDR2 (germline): SNHLY, FYNNEI. Here the CDR3 DNA reads TGTGCCAGCAGTTCGACAGGGGCTGACTACGAGCAGTACTTC. Translating gives CASSSTGADYEQYF.